One sample yielded the 32 T cell receptor beta chains listed below, sequenced in a study of regulatory T cells in long-lasting Graves disease. CDR3-region Arm-PCR and iRepertoire HTBI primers produced the TCR beta libraries. TCRdb recomputed calls from the multiplex PCR reads with MiXCR, one row per CDR3 protein. The sample comprises 400,000 to 550,000 distinct CDR3 sequences, less than 20% of which are singletons, and 23% rests with the top ten. The time point denotes: newly diagnosed GD, antithyroid drugs for less than 3 months. From PBMCs, RNA was extracted and then used to make the TCR library. The same data also went into a second study, on T cells in Graves' hyperthyroidism and ophthalmopathy.

The sample consisted of peripheral blood mononuclear cells (PBMCs), taken at new diagnosis, from a patient treated with antithyroid drugs. These receptors all come from a woman aged 18-29 years with Graves disease.

In this sample, this clonotype turned up a few times. The J gene is TRBJ1-6, the V gene TRBV2, with 8 bases aligning to TRBD1. The CDR3 is made up of 14 amino acids. With V trimmed by 6 bases and J by 8 bases, 6 bases remained unmatched. Germline CDR1 SNHLY, CDR2 FYNNEI. The CDR3 region is CASSVTGGDSPLHF. The CDR3 nucleotides are TGTGCCAGCAGCGTAACAGGGGGGGATTCACCCCTCCACTTT.

This clonotype was counted at least ten times. The CDR3 loop is CASSLGFSYEQYF. For the CDR3, the DNA is TGTGCCAGCAGTTTGGGGTTTTCCTACGAGCAGTACTTC. The V and J genes are TRBV28 and TRBJ2-7; unclear D gene. V lost 3 bases, J lost 1 base, and 7 bases lay in between. From germline, CDR1 is MDHEN and CDR2 SYDVKM. The CDR3 sequence is 13 residues long. Together with reference TRBV28 and TRBJ2-7, the CDR3 gives the full variable domain: DVKVTQSSRYLVKRTGEKVFLECVQDMDHENMFWYRQDPGLGLRLIYFSYDVKMKEKGDIPEGYSVSREKKERFSLILESASTNQTSMYLCASSLGFSYEQYFGPGTRLTVT.

This clonotype was detected only a few times. The chain employs TRBV12-3 or TRBV12-4 and TRBJ1-2; D is uncertain. Deletions cut 7 bases from V and 0 bases from J, with 12 bases between. The CDR3 extends over 14 amino acids. The CDR3 loop reads CASNPDLANYGYTF. The CDR3 DNA reads TGTGCCAGCAACCCAGATCTGGCTAACTATGGCTACACCTTC.

This clonotype was counted ten times or more. J is TRBJ2-2 and V is TRBV7-2; the match to TRBD2 covers 8 bases. CDR1 is SGHTA and CDR2 is FQGNSA in the germline V gene. The CDR3 covers 15 residues. The V gene end was trimmed by 6 bases and the J gene end by 5 bases; junction bases not matched to a gene: 8. CDR3 region: CASSLGASGTGELFF. For the CDR3, the DNA is TGTGCCAGCAGTTTGGGGGCTAGCGGGACCGGGGAGCTGTTTTTT.

In its sample, this clonotype was seen a few times. V gene TRBV30 combines with J gene TRBJ2-1, with 7 bases lining up with TRBD2. The germline CDR1 and CDR2 sequences are GTSNPN and SVGIG (reference sequence). The V segment lost 1 base and the J segment 0 bases; nucleotides outside the gene matches: 15. The CDR3 sequence is 19 residues long. The CDR3 spells CAWSARTSFIPSSYNEQFF. CDR3 sequence (DNA): TGTGCCTGGAGTGCACGGACTAGTTTTATCCCGAGCTCCTACAATGAGCAGTTCTTC.

As for this clonotype: One end of the junction is discordant with germline, which a read error may explain. The J gene is TRBJ2-1, the V gene TRBV18; D gene ambiguous. The CDR3 runs to 11 residues. Germline V gene data show CDR1 as KGHSH and CDR2 as LQKENI. The CDR3 bases are TGTGACAGCTCACCCTACAATGAGCAGTTCTTC. Translated, it gives CDSSPYNEQFF.

In DNA form, the CDR3 reads TGTGCCAGCTCACCACTACCGACAGGGCGACCTGGAAACACCATATATTTT. Translation gives CASSPLPTGRPGNTIYF. The rearrangement links TRBV18 to TRBJ1-3; 7 bases are shared with TRBD1. V was pared by 1 base and J by 2 bases, with 8 bases of the junction left unmatched. There are 17 residues in the CDR3. Germline assignment: CDR1 KGHSH and CDR2 LQKENI.

The chain links TRBV7-9 to TRBJ2-5; D is ambiguous. Germline CDR1 SEHNR, CDR2 FQNEAQ (reference sequence). The V and J ends lost 5 bases and 5 bases respectively, with 9 bases between them. The length of the CDR3 is 12 residues. The DNA for the CDR3 is TGTGCCAGCAGCCATTCCATGGAGACCCAGTACTTC. Amino acid sequence: CASSHSMETQYF. The full variable domain, its missing parts supplied by reference TRBV7-9 and TRBJ2-5, is DTGVSQNPRHKITKRGQNVTFRCDPISEHNRLYWYRQTLGQGPEFLTYFQNEAQLEKSRLLSDRFSAERPKGSFSTLEIQRTEQGDSAMYLCASSHSMETQYFGPGTRLLVL.

This clonotype was detected ten times or more. The gene calls are TRBV2 and TRBJ1-5; 9 bases fit TRBD1. This CDR3 has 16 amino acids. Trimming removed 5 bases from V and 6 bases from J; junction bases left unmatched: 11. Germline V lookup: CDR1 SNHLY, CDR2 FYNNEI. The CDR3, as DNA: TGTGCCAGCAGTCCCGGGACAGGGATTGAGGCTCAGCCCCAGCATTTT. Protein product: CASSPGTGIEAQPQHF.

The gene calls are TRBV11-2 and TRBJ2-1, with 8 bases fitting TRBD2. J lost 9 bases, V lost 5 bases, and 9 bases had no gene match. The CDR3 length is 14 residues. Germline V gene sequence: CDR1 SGHAT, CDR2 FQNNGV. DNA for the CDR3: TGTGCCAGCAGCCAAAGCACTCGGGGGGGTGAGCAGTTCTTC. Translating it yields CASSQSTRGGEQFF.

This chain connects TRBV3-1 to TRBJ1-1; a possible D gene is TRBD1 (5 bases). The V end was cut by 0 bases, the J end by 6 bases, with 17 bases between. This CDR3 region has 16 residues. Germline V lookup: CDR1 LGHDT, CDR2 YNNKEL (reference sequence). This CDR3 is CASSQEGGQWGAEAFF. Here the CDR3 DNA reads TGTGCCAGCAGCCAAGAAGGAGGTCAGTGGGGCGCTGAAGCTTTCTTT.

Worth noting for this clonotype: A much larger clonotype is one base distant, so this may be a read error. The J gene is TRBJ2-1, the V gene TRBV28, with D possibly matching TRBD1 (5 bases). The V end was cut by 7 bases, the J end by 6 bases, with 22 bases between. Germline values: CDR1 MDHEN, CDR2 SYDVKM. This CDR3 has 16 amino acids. Written as DNA, the CDR3 is TGTGCCAGCACTACTCTAGGGGATCCGACTCTCAATGAGCAGTTCTTC. Amino acids: CASTTLGDPTLNEQFF.

The chain has TRBV10-2 and TRBJ2-1; 13 nucleotides align to TRBD2. Germline CDR1 and CDR2: WSHSY and SAAADI. Trimming at V came to 6 bases and at J to 6 bases, leaving 11 bases not matched to a gene. CDR3 size: 17 residues. DNA of the CDR3: TGCGCCAGCAGGAGGACTAGCGGGAGCCCGGGGGGCAATGAGCAGTTCTTC. It is translated as CASRRTSGSPGGNEQFF.

This clonotype was seen ten or more times. J is TRBJ1-1 and V is TRBV28; possibly TRBD1 for D (6 bases). The ends were cut back, 5 bases at V and 2 bases at J, with 12 bases in the middle. Per the germline V gene, CDR1 is MDHEN and CDR2 is SYDVKM. CDR3 length: 14 amino acids. Here the CDR3 reads CASSTWTENTEAFF. CDR3 nucleotides: TGTGCCAGCAGTACTTGGACAGAAAACACTGAAGCTTTCTTT.

This clonotype was seen once. This likely traces to a read error, being one base from a far larger clone. The rearrangement links TRBV6-1 to TRBJ1-1, with D perhaps TRBD1 (6 bases). From germline, CDR1 is MNHNS and CDR2 SASEGT. V dropped 6 bases and J dropped 6 bases, with 20 bases sitting between them. CDR3 length: 15 residues. The DNA for the CDR3 is TGTGCCAGCAGCTTACCGGCAGGGGTGAAAGCTGAAGCTTTCTTT. Amino acids: CASSLPAGVKAEAFF.

The chain recombines TRBV6-1 with TRBJ1-5; D is perhaps TRBD1 (6 bases). V was trimmed by 6 bases and J by 6 bases, leaving 15 bases between them. The CDR3 is 14 residues long. Germline CDR1 MNHNS, CDR2 SASEGT. This CDR3 reads CASRLTGLSQPQHF. For the CDR3, the DNA is TGTGCCAGCAGGCTAACAGGGCTTTCTCAGCCCCAGCATTTT.

This rearrangement joins TRBV7-9 to TRBJ2-6; no clear D gene. The V end lost 8 bases, the J end lost 4 bases, and 9 bases lay between the germline ends. The CDR3 has 13 residues. Germline CDR1 reads SEHNR; CDR2 reads FQNEAQ (reference sequence). The CDR3 spells CASPVAGANVLTF. The CDR3 bases are TGTGCCAGCCCGGTCGCCGGGGCCAACGTCCTGACTTTC.

A few counts support this clonotype. The chain combines TRBV19 with TRBJ2-1, with 10 bases identical to TRBD2. This CDR3 region has 14 residues. The germline CDR1 and CDR2 sequences are LNHDA and SQIVND (reference sequence). With 8 bases clipped from V and 9 bases from J, the junction kept 10 bases outside the gene matches. Here the CDR3 DNA reads TGTGCCAGTGGGGTGGCTAGCGGGAGCTCTGAGCAGTTCTTC. Protein sequence: CASGVASGSSEQFF.

This clonotype was seen at least ten times. The chain links TRBV12-3 or TRBV12-4 to TRBJ1-3; perhaps TRBD1 as D (6 bases). The length of the CDR3 is 14 residues. The V end was cut by 6 bases, the J end by 4 bases, with 13 bases between. CDR3: CASSSTGSGNTIYF. The CDR3 DNA follows: TGTGCCAGCAGCTCTACAGGGTCGGGAAACACCATATATTTT.

The gene calls are TRBV10-3 and TRBJ1-2; TRBD1 is a possible D gene (5 bases). Per germline, CDR1 ENHRY and CDR2 SYGVKD. The CDR3 has 17 residues. Trimming left V 9 bases short and J 4 bases short, with 27 bases between. In DNA, the CDR3 is TGTGCCATTTCGAGCGTAACCGACAGCCCCTCTCTCTATGGCTACACCTTC. It yields the protein CAISSVTDSPSLYGYTF.

Comments on this clonotype: At one end the junction does not follow the germline gene, possibly because of a read error. J is TRBJ1-2 and V is TRBV14; D call uncertain. The CDR3 consists of 13 residues. Per germline, CDR1 SGHDN and CDR2 FVKESK. CDR3 sequence: CASSQGVPSAISF. CDR3 nucleotides: TGTGCCAGCAGCCAAGGTGTCCCCTCCGCGATATCCTTC.

This clonotype was observed a handful of times. The chain has TRBV20-1 and TRBJ2-7; 9 bases map to TRBD1. Germline V gene data show CDR1 as DFQATT and CDR2 as SNEGSKA (reference sequence). The CDR3 sequence is 12 residues long. This chain's CDR3 is CGKGQGSYEQYF. As DNA, the CDR3 is TGCGGCAAAGGACAGGGGAGCTACGAGCAGTACTTC.

Regarding this clonotype: It may be a read error: a sequence one base away is much more abundant. This chain connects TRBV7-3 to TRBJ2-6; 7 bases align to TRBD1. Germline V gives CDR1 SGHTA, CDR2 FQGTGA. The CDR3 totals 17 residues. Written as DNA, the CDR3 is TGTGCCAGCAGCTCGTCCACAGGGGCCTCTAGGGCCAACGTCCTGACTTTC. It specifies CASSSSTGASRANVLTF.

Concerning this clonotype itself: This may arise from a read error, as a much more abundant clone is one base away. The chain carries TRBV6-1 and TRBJ2-2; 8 nucleotides line up with TRBD1. The CDR3 spans 14 residues. CDR1 and CDR2 from the germline V gene are MNHNS and SASEGT. CDR3 in amino acids: CASWYRGSTVELFF. CDR3 nucleotide sequence: TGTGCCAGCTGGTACAGGGGGAGCACCGTGGAGCTGTTTTTT.

This clonotype was observed at least ten times. This chain connects TRBV12-3 or TRBV12-4 to TRBJ2-7; 8 nucleotides match TRBD1. The CDR3 contains 15 residues. V gave up 6 bases and J gave up 1 base; unmatched junction bases: 8. The CDR3 sequence is CASRYAGGASYEQYF. The CDR3 nucleotides are TGTGCCAGCAGATACGCAGGGGGCGCGTCCTACGAGCAGTACTTC.

The V call is TRBV9, the J call TRBJ2-1, with 8 bases matching TRBD2. Germline V gives CDR1 SGDLS, CDR2 YYNGEE. The CDR3 spans 15 residues. With V trimmed by 3 bases and J by 3 bases, 5 bases remained unmatched. CDR3 protein: CASSERLAHYNEQFF. The DNA of the CDR3 is TGTGCCAGCAGCGAGAGACTAGCGCACTACAATGAGCAGTTCTTC.

This clonotype was seen more than once but under ten times. V usage is TRBV5-4 and J usage is TRBJ1-3; 7 bases are a match to TRBD1. Germline assignment: CDR1 SGHNT and CDR2 YYREEE (reference sequence). The length of the CDR3 is 17 residues. V trimming: 4 bases; J trimming: 0 bases; junction bases outside the gene matches: 10. CDR3 in DNA: TGTGCCAGCAGCCCCTGGACAGGACCCAACTCTGGAAACACCATATATTTT. Translating it yields CASSPWTGPNSGNTIYF.

V is TRBV12-3 or TRBV12-4 and J is TRBJ2-3; TRBD2 aligns across 14 bases. V lost 6 bases, J lost 4 bases, and 6 bases stayed unmatched. This CDR3 contains 16 residues. CDR3 residues: CASSRGLAGGSDTQYF. The CDR3 DNA reads as TGTGCCAGCAGCCGCGGACTAGCGGGAGGTTCAGATACGCAGTATTTT.

This clonotype showed up many times. The chain is built from TRBV2 and TRBJ2-1; the match to TRBD2 covers 7 bases. V trimming: 6 bases; J trimming: 0 bases; junction bases outside the gene matches: 5. CDR1 is SNHLY and CDR2 is FYNNEI in the germline V gene. The CDR3 has 15 amino acids. The CDR3 nucleotides are TGTGCCAGCAGGGGACTACCGAGCTCCTACAATGAGCAGTTCTTC. Amino acids: CASRGLPSSYNEQFF.

The sample holds many counts of this clonotype. V gene TRBV12-3 or TRBV12-4 combines with J gene TRBJ2-2; D might be TRBD2 (7 bases). Between the trimmed V and J ends, which lost 0 bases and 4 bases, there was a span of 9 bases. The CDR3 consists of 15 residues. CDR3 sequence: CASSLAGGGTGELFF. DNA for the CDR3: TGTGCCAGCAGTTTAGCGGGAGGGGGCACCGGGGAGCTGTTTTTT.

This clonotype was seen only a few times. The chain recombines TRBV6-2 or TRBV6-3 with TRBJ2-1; no definite D call. The CDR3 totals 13 residues. V lost 7 bases and J lost 6, with 13 bases in between. Germline V gene data show CDR1 as MNHEY and CDR2 as SVGEGT. The CDR3 DNA sequence: TGTGCCAGCACCCCCGGGTGGAGCAATGAGCAGTTCTTC. This encodes CASTPGWSNEQFF.

In this sample, this clonotype turned up a few times. The rearrangement uses TRBV5-4 and TRBJ2-7; D remains unclear. Trimming stripped 3 bases from V and 7 bases from J, with 11 bases between. The CDR3 spans 12 residues. Germline V gene data show CDR1 as SGHNT and CDR2 as YYREEE (reference sequence). CDR3 coding DNA: TGTGCCAGCAGCTACACCCCTGGAGAGCAGTACTTC. Its protein product is CASSYTPGEQYF.